This T cell receptor (beta chain) was identified in a study of shared clonotypes between healthy human individuals. From germline, CDR1 is SNHLY and CDR2 FYNNEI. The J segment lost 3 bases and the V segment lost 2 bases, leaving 6 bases of the junction unmatched. The CDR3 length is 16 residues. A remark on this clone: Its specificity is unknown.

Overall study results and limits: Sequencing of the sorted subsets was shown by rarefaction to be incomplete despite large depth.

Data came from immunoSEQ multiplex PCR; TCRdb stores just in-frame clones and leaves some out. Of over a million clones listed, around 97% are singletons. The specimen was naive CD4+ T cells sorted from blood. Subset reported: CD45RA+ positively selected. V usage is TRBV2 and J usage is TRBJ2-5, with 10 bases matching TRBD2. The clonotype originates from a man aged 30-40 years in good health. The CDR3 loop is CASSERGLAGEETQYF. CDR3 sequence (DNA): TGTGCCAGCAGTGAAAGGGGTCTAGCGGGAGAAGAGACCCAGTACTTC.